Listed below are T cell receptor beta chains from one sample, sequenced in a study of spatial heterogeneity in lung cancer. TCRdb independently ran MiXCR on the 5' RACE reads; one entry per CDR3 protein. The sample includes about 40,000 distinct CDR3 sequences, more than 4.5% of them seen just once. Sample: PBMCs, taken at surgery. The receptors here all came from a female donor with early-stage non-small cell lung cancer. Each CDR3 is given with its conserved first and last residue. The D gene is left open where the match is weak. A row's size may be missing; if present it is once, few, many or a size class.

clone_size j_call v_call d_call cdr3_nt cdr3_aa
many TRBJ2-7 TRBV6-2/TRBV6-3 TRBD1 TGTGCCACCAGCTGGGACAGGGGCTACGAGCAGTACTTC CATSWDRGYEQYF
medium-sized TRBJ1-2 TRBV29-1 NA TGCAGCGTTGAAGGATGGGACTATGGCTACACCTTC CSVEGWDYGYTF
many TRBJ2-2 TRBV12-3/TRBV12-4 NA TGTGCCAGCAGTCCCCCCGGGGTGGGGACCGGGGAGCTGTTTTTT CASSPPGVGTGELFF
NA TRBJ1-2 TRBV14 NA TGTGCCAGCAGCCAAGAAGTGAGCTATGGCTACACCTTC CASSQEVSYGYTF
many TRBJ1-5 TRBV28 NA TGTGCCAGCAGTTTAGGGGCTCAGGGTCAGCCCCAGCATTTT CASSLGAQGQPQHF
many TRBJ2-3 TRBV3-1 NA TGTGCCAGCAGCCCCCGTCGGACCGGGATCGATACGCAGTATTTT CASSPRRTGIDTQYF
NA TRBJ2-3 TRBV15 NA TGTGCCACCAGCAGAGCCCTAGGCACAGATACGCAGTATTTT CATSRALGTDTQYF
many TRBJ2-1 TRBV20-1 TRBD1 TGCACCGGGACAGGGAGCTCCTACAATGAGCAGTTCTTC CTGTGSSYNEQFF
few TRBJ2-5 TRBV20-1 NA TGCAGTGCCCGCTGGGGGCAAGAGACCCAGTACTTC CSARWGQETQYF
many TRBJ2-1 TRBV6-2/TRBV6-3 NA TGTGCCAGCAGTTCCCGCCGTGAGCAGTTCTTC CASSSRREQFF
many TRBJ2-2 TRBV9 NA TGTGCCAGCACCAAAACTCGGATCACCGGGGAGCTGTTTTTT CASTKTRITGELFF